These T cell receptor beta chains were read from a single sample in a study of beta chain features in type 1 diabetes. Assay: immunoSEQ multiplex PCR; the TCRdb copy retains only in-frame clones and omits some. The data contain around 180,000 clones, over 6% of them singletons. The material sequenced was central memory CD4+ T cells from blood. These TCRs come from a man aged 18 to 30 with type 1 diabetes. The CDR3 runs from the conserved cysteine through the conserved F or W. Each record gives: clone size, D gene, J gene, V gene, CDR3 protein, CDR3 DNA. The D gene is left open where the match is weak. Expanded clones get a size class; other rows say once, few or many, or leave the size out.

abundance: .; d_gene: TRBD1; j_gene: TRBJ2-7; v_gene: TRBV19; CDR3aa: CASSNRQGLLEQYF; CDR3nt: TGTGCCAGCAGTAACCGACAGGGCCTCCTCGAGCAGTACTTC
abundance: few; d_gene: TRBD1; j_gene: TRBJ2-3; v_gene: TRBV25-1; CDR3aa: CASSELRTGGNTDTQYF; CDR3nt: TGTGCCAGCAGTGAATTGCGGACAGGGGGAAACACAGATACGCAGTATTTT
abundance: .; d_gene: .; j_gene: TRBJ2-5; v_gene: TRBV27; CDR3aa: CASSFWGPGRTQYF; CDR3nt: TGTGCCAGCAGTTTTTGGGGGCCGGGTCGGACCCAGTACTTC
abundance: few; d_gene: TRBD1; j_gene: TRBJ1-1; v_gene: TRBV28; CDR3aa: CASSRQGAEAFF; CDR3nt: TGTGCCAGCAGTCGGCAGGGGGCAGAAGCTTTCTTT
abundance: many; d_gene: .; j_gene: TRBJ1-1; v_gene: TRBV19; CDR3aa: CASSIRGNTEAFF; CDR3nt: TGTGCCAGTAGTATTCGCGGAAACACTGAAGCTTTCTTT
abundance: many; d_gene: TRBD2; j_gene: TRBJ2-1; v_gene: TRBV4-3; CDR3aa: CASSQDSSGGVEQFF; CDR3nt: TGCGCCAGCAGCCAAGATTCATCGGGGGGAGTTGAGCAGTTCTTC
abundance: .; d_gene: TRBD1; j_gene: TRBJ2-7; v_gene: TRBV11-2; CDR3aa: CASSSISGQGFYEQYF; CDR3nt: TGTGCCAGCAGCTCGATATCGGGACAGGGGTTCTACGAGCAGTACTTC
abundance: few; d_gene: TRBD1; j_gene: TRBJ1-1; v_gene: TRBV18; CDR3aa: CASSLSGTGVGGEAFF; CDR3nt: TGTGCCAGCTCGCTATCCGGGACAGGGGTTGGGGGTGAAGCTTTCTTT
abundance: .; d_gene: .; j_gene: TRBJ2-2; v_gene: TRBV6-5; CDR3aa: CAISEVGPGELFF; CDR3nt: TGTGCCATCAGTGAGGTGGGGCCCGGGGAGCTGTTTTTT
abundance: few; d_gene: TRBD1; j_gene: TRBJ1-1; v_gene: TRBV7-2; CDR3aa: CASSLQGQGAGTEAFF; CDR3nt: TGTGCCAGCAGCCTCCAGGGACAGGGGGCAGGGACTGAAGCTTTCTTT
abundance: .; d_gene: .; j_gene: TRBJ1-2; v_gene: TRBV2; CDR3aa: CASTSGGAPYGYTF; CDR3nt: TGTGCCAGCACATCGGGGGGGGCCCCCTATGGCTACACCTTC
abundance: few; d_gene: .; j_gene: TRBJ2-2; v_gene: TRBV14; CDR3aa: CASSPQVIGTGELFF; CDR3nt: TGTGCCAGCAGCCCCCAGGTTATTGGCACCGGGGAGCTGTTTTTT
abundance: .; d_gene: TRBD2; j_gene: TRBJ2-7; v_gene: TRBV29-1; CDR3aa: CSVSDPSGYEQYF; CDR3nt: TGCAGCGTTTCAGACCCTAGCGGCTACGAGCAGTACTTC
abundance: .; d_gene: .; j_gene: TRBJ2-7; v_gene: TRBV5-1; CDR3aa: CASSVGGASDPYEQYF; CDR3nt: TGCGCCAGCAGCGTTGGTGGGGCTAGCGATCCCTACGAGCAGTACTTC
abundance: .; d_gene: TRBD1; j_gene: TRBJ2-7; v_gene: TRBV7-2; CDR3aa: CASSSAGTDAYEQYF; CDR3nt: TGTGCCAGCAGCTCAGCCGGGACAGATGCCTACGAGCAGTACTTC
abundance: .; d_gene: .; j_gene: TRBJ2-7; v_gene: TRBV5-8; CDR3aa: CASSQDLDRSYEQYF; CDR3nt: TGTGCCAGCAGCCAAGACCTAGACCGCTCCTACGAGCAGTACTTC
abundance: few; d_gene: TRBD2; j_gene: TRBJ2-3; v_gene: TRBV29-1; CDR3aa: CSVSSGGATDTQYF; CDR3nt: TGCAGCGTTTCTAGCGGGGGGGCCACAGATACGCAGTATTTT
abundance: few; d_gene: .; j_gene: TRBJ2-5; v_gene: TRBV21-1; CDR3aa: CASSTPGTGAQETQYF; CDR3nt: TGTGCCAGCAGCACGCCCGGGACAGGAGCGCAAGAGACCCAGTACTTC
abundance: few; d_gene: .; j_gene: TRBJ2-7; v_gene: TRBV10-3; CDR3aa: CASRGDSYEQYF; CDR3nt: TGTGCCAGCAGAGGGGATTCCTACGAGCAGTACTTC
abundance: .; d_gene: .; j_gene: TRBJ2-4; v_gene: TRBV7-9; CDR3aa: CASSLVPGKQVIQYF; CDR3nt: TGTGCCAGCAGCTTAGTCCCAGGCAAGCAAGTCATTCAGTACTTC
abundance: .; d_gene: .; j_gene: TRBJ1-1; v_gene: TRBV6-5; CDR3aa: CASRKGVNTEAFF; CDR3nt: TGTGCCAGCAGGAAGGGGGTGAACACTGAAGCTTTCTTT
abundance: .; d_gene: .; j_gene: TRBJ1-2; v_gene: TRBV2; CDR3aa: CASSEDGRVVGYTF; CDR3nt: TGTGCCAGCAGTGAAGATGGCAGGGTGGTTGGCTACACCTTC
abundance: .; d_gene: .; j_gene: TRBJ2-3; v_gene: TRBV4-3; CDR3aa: CASSQGAAGTSTDTQYF; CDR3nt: TGCGCCAGCAGCCAAGGGGCCGCGGGGACTAGCACAGATACGCAGTATTTT
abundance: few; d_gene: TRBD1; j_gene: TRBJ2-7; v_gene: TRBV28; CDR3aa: CASRPGTGRSYEQYF; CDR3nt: TGTGCCAGCAGGCCCGGGACAGGCCGATCCTACGAGCAGTACTTC
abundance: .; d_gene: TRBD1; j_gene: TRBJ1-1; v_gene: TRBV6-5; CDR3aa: CASRTGGRAFF; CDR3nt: TGTGCCAGCAGGACAGGGGGCAGAGCTTTCTTT
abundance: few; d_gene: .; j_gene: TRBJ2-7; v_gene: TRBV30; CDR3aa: CAWSPGFKNEQYF; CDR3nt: TGTGCCTGGAGTCCAGGGTTCAAGAACGAGCAGTACTTC
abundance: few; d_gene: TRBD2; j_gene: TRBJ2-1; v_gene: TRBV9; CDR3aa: CASSADLAGGLNEQFF; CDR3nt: TGTGCCAGCAGCGCCGACTTAGCGGGGGGTCTCAATGAGCAGTTCTTC
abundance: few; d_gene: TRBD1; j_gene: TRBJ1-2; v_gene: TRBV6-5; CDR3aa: CASSLTGLDGYTF; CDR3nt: TGTGCCAGCAGCCTGACAGGGTTGGATGGCTACACCTTC
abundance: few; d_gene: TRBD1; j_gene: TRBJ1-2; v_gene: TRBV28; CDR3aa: CATLPGQGTEGYTF; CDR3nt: TGTGCCACTCTGCCGGGACAGGGGACGGAGGGCTACACCTTC
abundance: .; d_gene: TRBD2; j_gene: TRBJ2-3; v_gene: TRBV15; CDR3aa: CATSGVKAGVEPDTQYF; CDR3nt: TGTGCCACCAGCGGTGTTAAAGCGGGAGTGGAGCCAGATACGCAGTATTTT
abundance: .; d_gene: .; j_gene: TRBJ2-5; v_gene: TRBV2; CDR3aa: CASGPMGGAAQYF; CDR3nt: TGTGCCAGCGGGCCCATGGGGGGGGCCGCCCAGTACTTC
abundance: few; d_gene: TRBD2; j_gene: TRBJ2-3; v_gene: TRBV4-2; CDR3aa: CASSLGTSGATDTQYF; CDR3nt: TGTGCCAGCAGCCTCGGGACTAGCGGGGCCACAGATACGCAGTATTTT
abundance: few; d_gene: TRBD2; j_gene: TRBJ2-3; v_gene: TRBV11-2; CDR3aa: CASSLAGRGEVDTQYF; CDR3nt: TGTGCCAGCAGCTTAGCGGGGCGGGGGGAGGTAGATACGCAGTATTTT
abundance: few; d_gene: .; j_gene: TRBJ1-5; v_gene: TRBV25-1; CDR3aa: CASSAGQINQPQHF; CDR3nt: TGTGCCAGCAGTGCCGGACAGATCAATCAGCCCCAGCATTTT
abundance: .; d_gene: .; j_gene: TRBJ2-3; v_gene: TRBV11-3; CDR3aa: CASSLPPAGTADTQYF; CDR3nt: TGTGCCAGCAGCTTGCCCCCGGCGGGAACTGCAGATACGCAGTATTTT
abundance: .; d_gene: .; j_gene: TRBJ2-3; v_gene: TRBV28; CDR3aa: CASAARVTTDTQYF; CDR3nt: TGTGCCAGCGCTGCGAGGGTAACCACAGATACGCAGTATTTT
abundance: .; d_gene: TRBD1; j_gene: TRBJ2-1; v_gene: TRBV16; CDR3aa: CASSPKQTGANEQFF; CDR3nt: TGTGCCAGCAGCCCGAAGCAGACAGGGGCTAATGAGCAGTTCTTC
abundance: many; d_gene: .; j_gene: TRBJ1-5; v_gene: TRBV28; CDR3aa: CASGSFNQPQHF; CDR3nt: TGTGCCAGCGGCTCCTTTAATCAGCCCCAGCATTTT
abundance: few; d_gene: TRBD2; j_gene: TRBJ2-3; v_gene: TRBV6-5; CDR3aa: CASSYGGVWTDTQYF; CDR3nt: TGTGCCAGCAGTTACGGGGGGGTATGGACAGATACGCAGTATTTT
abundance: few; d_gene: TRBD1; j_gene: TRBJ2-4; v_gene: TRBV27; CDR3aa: CASSLVQGAGAKNIQYF; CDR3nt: TGTGCCAGCAGTTTAGTACAGGGGGCTGGAGCCAAAAACATTCAGTACTTC
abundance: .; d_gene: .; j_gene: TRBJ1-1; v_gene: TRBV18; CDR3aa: CASSLGQNTEAFF; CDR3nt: TGTGCCAGCTCATTAGGACAGAACACTGAAGCTTTCTTT
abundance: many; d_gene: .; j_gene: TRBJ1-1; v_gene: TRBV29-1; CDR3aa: CSVSFDRNTEAFF; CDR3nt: TGCAGCGTCTCGTTCGACAGGAACACTGAAGCTTTCTTT
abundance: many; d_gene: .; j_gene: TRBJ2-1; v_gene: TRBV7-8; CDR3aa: CASSLASYNEQFF; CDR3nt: TGTGCCAGCAGCTTAGCGTCTTACAATGAGCAGTTCTTC
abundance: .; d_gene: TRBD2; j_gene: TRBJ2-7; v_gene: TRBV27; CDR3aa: CASSSLREDEQYF; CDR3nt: TGTGCCAGCAGTTCTCTTCGGGAGGACGAGCAGTACTTC
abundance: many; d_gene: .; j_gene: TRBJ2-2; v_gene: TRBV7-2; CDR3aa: CASSSGQVRHGELFF; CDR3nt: TGTGCCAGCAGCTCTGGCCAGGTTCGGCACGGGGAGCTGTTTTTT